This T cell receptor (beta chain) derives from a study of T cells after yellow fever vaccination. Overall study results and limits: Once the booster was given, most primary-vaccination clones reappeared, at about 95% for CD4 and more than 85% for CD8.

From the 5' RACE reads, TCRdb called clonotypes with MiXCR, one entry per CDR3 protein. The table records approximately 580,000 distinct CDR3 sequences, about 15% of them present only once. This clonotype occurred a few times. Its target is unknown. Here the sequenced sample was PBMCs, taken 5 days after the first yellow fever vaccination. The sequence came from a man between 18 and 35 years old who received the YFV17D yellow fever vaccine.

The CDR3 loop is CASSQGGAAALQHF. In nucleotides, the CDR3 is TGTGCCAGCAGTCAGGGGGGGGCTGCGGCTCTCCAGCATTTT. The rearrangement links TRBV6-5 to TRBJ1-5, with 7 bases lining up with TRBD1. V was clipped by 5 bases and J by 12 bases; unmatched bases: 13. The germline V gene encodes CDR1 MNHEY and CDR2 SVGAGI. The CDR3 loop spans 14 amino acids.